The TCR beta chain under discussion was sequenced for a study of CD8 T cells in Susac syndrome. The table lists this clonotype with a count of one. Random hexamers were used to reverse transcribe 0.5 to 1 ug of RNA. TCRdb passed the immunoSEQ multiplex PCR reads through MiXCR, listing each CDR3 protein once. The sample lists some 180,000 distinct CDR3 sequences; about 95% were seen once. Material for sequencing was CD4+ T cells from PBMCs. The receptor was isolated from a human donor in good health.

The DNA for the CDR3 is TGTGCCAGCTCACCCGGGACAGACACGAATGAGCAGTTCTTC. Amino acids: CASSPGTDTNEQFF. The chain uses TRBV18 and TRBJ2-1, with 7 bases fitting TRBD1. This CDR3 is built from 14 residues. V lost 3 bases to trimming and J lost 7 bases; unmatched junction nucleotides: 6. Germline-derived CDR1 and CDR2 are KGHSH and LQKENI. Supplemented by reference TRBV18 and TRBJ2-1, the full variable domain reads NAGVMQNPRHLVRRRGQEARLRCSPMKGHSHVYWYRQLPEEGLKFMVYLQKENIIDESGMPKERFSAEFPKEGPSILRIQQVVRGDSAAYFCASSPGTDTNEQFFGPGTRLTVL.